The text below deals with one T cell receptor (beta chain). The antigen is unknown. The CDR3 has 12 amino acids. Germline assignment: CDR1 SNHLY and CDR2 FYNNEI. V was shortened by 6 bases and J by 2 bases, with 8 bases between the two germline ends. These data belong to a study of T cell responses to AZD1222 COVID-19 vaccine. About the study: Researchers grouped second doses given at about 4 or about 12 weeks into one pool.

Libraries were prepared by immunoSEQ multiplex PCR; TCRdb keeps only in-frame clonotypes and omits some of them. Of some 120,000 clones in the sample, roughly nine tenths were seen once. General study findings and limits: Spike-specific TCR breadth rose after two AZD1222 doses, and depth rose as well. In all cases, repertoires were sampled only after the peak T cell response. Mostly white British, mostly female donors; authors suggested clonal diversity may be underestimated.

This receptor was taken from an adult in good health. This specimen was peripheral blood, taken on day 0 of AZD1222 vaccination. The V gene is TRBV2, the J gene TRBJ2-7, with D possibly TRBD2 on 6 matching bases. CDR3 nucleotides: TGTGCCAGCAGGGGACTCGCCTACGAGCAGTACTTC. Amino acid sequence: CASRGLAYEQYF. The whole variable domain, remainder taken from reference TRBV2 and TRBJ2-7, is EPEVTQTPSHQVTQMGQEVILRCVPISNHLYFYWYRQILGQKVEFLVSFYNNEISEKSEIFDDQFSVERPDGSNFTLKIRSTKLEDSAMYFCASRGLAYEQYFGPGTRLTVT.